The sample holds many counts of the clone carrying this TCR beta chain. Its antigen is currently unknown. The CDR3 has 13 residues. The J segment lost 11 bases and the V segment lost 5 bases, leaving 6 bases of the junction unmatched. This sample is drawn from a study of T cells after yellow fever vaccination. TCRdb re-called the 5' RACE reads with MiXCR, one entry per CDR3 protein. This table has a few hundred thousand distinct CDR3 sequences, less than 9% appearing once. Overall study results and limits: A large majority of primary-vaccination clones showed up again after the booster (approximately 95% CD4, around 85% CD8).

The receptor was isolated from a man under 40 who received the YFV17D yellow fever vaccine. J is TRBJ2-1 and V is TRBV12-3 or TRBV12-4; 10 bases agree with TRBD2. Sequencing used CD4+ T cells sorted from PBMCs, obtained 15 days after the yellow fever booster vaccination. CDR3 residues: CASSALAGEQQFF. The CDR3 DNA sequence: TGTGCCAGCAGTGCCCTAGCGGGGGAGCAGCAGTTCTTC.